Following are 5 T cell receptor beta chains from one sample sequenced in a study of blood T cell repertoires in COVID-19. Here immunoSEQ multiplex PCR was the method, and the copy in TCRdb shows in-frame clones only, minus some. The top ten hold around 7.5% of the sample, which has just over 350,000 clones, 86% seen once. Specimen: peripheral blood. The receptors were gathered from a woman aged 60 to 75 with COVID-19, enrolled during active disease.

The V call is TRBV9, the J call TRBJ2-1, with D unclear. The V end lost 0 bases, the J end lost 5 bases, and 12 bases lay between the germline ends. CDR1 and CDR2 from the germline V gene are SGDLS and YYNGEE. CDR3 length: 15 residues. CDR3 nucleotides: TGTGCCAGCAGCGTAGTATCGAACAGCCACAATGAGCAGTTCTTC. Its protein product is CASSVVSNSHNEQFF.

This clone has a handful of counts. The rearrangement uses TRBV7-9 and TRBJ1-1; D perhaps matches TRBD1 (5 bases). Germline CDR1 reads SEHNR; CDR2 reads FQNEAQ (reference sequence). This CDR3 has 12 residues. V gave up 4 bases and J gave up 4 bases, with 7 bases separating them. Here the CDR3 DNA reads TGTGCCAGCAGCTATGGGGCCACTGAAGCTTTCTTT. This encodes CASSYGATEAFF.

The rearrangement uses TRBV21-1 and TRBJ1-2; TRBD1 is the table's D call and was not checked against the DNA. TRBV21-1 is a known pseudogene. This CDR3 is 17 amino acids long. CDR3 sequence: CASSKANRDREPYGYTF. In DNA form, the CDR3 reads TGTGCCAGCAGCAAAGCGAATCGGGACAGAGAACCCTATGGCTACACCTTC.

This clone was counted once. V is TRBV6-2 or TRBV6-3 and J is TRBJ1-2; D is unclear. This CDR3 comprises 14 residues. Per germline, CDR1 MNHEY and CDR2 SVGEGT. Trimming stripped 5 bases from V and 0 bases from J, with 10 bases between. CDR3 DNA: TGTGCCAGCAGTGAGACGGGAGCTAACTATGGCTACACCTTC. It translates to CASSETGANYGYTF.

The CDR3 sequence: CASSPQSRTIPNEQYF. The CDR3 DNA is TGTGCCAGCAGCCCGCAATCCAGGACAATACCTAACGAGCAGTACTTC. This sequence joins TRBV5-5 and TRBJ2-7; D possibly corresponds to TRBD1 (5 bases). The CDR3 sequence is 16 residues long. Germline CDR1 is SGHKS and CDR2 is YYEKEE (reference sequence). Trimming took off 4 bases at V and 5 bases at J, with 22 bases between the two ends.